Here is one T cell receptor (beta chain) with its context. The entry originates in a study of T cell responses to AZD1222 COVID-19 vaccine. Study at large: Pooled in the analysis were second doses at about 4 or about 12 weeks.

The germline CDR1 and CDR2 sequences are KGHSH and LQKENI. CDR3 length: 13 amino acids. Trimming cost V 4 bases and J 0 bases, with 6 bases left between them. Here immunoSEQ multiplex PCR was the method, and the copy in TCRdb shows in-frame clones only, minus some. The data show roughly 160,000 clones, around 94% seen once. This chain links TRBV18 with TRBJ2-5, with TRBD2 as a possible D gene (5 bases). Material: peripheral blood, obtained on day 0 of AZD1222 vaccination. This clonotype originated in an adult in good health. CDR3 coding DNA: TGTGCCAGCTCACGAGGGAACCAAGAGACCCAGTACTTC. As protein: CASSRGNQETQYF.